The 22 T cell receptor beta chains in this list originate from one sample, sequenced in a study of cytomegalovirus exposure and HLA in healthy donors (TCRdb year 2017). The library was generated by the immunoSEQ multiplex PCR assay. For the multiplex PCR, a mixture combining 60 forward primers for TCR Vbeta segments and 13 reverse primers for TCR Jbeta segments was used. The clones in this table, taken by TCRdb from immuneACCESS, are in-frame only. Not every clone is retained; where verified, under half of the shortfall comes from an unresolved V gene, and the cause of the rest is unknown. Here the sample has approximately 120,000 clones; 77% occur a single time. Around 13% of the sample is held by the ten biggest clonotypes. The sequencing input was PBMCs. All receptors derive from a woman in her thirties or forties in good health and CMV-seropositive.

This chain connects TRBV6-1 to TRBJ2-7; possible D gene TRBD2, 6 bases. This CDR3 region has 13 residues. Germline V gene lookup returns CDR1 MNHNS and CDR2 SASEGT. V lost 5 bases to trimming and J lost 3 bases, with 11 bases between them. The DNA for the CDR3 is TGTGCCAGCAGTCGGGGGATGCTCTACGAGCAGTACTTC. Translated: CASSRGMLYEQYF.

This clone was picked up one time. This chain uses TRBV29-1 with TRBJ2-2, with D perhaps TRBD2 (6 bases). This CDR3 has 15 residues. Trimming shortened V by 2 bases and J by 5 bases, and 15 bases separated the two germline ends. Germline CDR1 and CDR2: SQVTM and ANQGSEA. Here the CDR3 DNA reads TGCAGCGTTGAATTGTCGGGAGTGCAAACCGGGGAGCTGTTTTTT. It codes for CSVELSGVQTGELFF.

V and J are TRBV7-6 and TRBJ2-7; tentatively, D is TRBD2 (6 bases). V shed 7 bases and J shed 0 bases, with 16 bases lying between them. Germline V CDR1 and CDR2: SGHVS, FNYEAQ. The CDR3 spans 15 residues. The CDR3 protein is CASTLRAGSSYEQYF. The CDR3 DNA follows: TGTGCCAGCACCCTCCGGGCGGGAAGCTCCTACGAGCAGTACTTC.

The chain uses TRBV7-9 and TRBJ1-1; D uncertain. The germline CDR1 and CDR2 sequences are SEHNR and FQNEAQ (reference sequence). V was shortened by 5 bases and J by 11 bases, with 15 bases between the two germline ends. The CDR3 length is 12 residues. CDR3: CASSKAAGEAFF. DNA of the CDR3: TGTGCCAGCAGCAAGGCGGCCGGGGAGGCTTTCTTT.

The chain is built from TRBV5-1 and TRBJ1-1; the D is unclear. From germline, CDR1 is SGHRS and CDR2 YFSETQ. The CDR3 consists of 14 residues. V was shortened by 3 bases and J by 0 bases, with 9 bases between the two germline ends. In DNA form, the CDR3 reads TGCGCCAGCAGCTCTACAGTGATGAACACTGAAGCTTTCTTT. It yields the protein CASSSTVMNTEAFF.

CDR3: CASSYGQGWETQYF. In nucleotides, the CDR3 is TGTGCCAGCAGTTACGGTCAGGGATGGGAGACCCAGTACTTC. The V gene is TRBV6-5, the J gene TRBJ2-5, with a possible D match to TRBD1 (5 bases). Germline V gives CDR1 MNHEY, CDR2 SVGAGI. Trimming took off 2 bases at V and 5 bases at J, with 12 bases between the two ends. The CDR3 totals 14 residues.

CDR3 bases: TGTGCCAGCAGCTCTAGGACAGGGCCCCAAGAGACCCAGTACTTC. Amino acids: CASSSRTGPQETQYF. The V gene is TRBV11-3, the J gene TRBJ2-5; TRBD1 aligns across 8 bases. The V gene's germline CDR1 is SGHNT and CDR2 YENEEA. J gave up 1 base and V 4 bases, and 5 bases lay outside the gene matches. This CDR3 is built from 15 residues.

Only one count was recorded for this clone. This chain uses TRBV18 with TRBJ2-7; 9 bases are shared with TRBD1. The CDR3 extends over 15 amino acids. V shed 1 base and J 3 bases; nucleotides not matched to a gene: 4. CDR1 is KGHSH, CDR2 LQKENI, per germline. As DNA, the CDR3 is TGTGCCAGCTCACCACAAGTGACAGGGGGCTACGAGCAGTACTTC. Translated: CASSPQVTGGYEQYF.

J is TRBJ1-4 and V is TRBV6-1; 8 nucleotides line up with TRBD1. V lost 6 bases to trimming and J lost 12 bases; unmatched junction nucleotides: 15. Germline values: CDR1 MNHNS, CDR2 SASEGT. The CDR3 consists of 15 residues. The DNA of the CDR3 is TGTGCCAGCAGCCTACAGGGGGTAGTCTTGGCGGAACTGTTTTTT. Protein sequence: CASSLQGVVLAELFF.

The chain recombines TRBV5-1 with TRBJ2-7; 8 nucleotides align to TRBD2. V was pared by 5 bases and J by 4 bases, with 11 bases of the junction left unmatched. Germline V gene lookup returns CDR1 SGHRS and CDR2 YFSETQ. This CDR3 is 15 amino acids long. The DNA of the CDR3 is TGCGCCAGCAGACTATCAGCGGGAGAATGGTACGAGCAGTACTTC. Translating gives CASRLSAGEWYEQYF.

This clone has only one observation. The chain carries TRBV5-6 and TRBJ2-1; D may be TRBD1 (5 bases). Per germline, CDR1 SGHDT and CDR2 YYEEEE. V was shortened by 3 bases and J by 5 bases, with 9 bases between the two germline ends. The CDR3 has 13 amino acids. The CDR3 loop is CASSWGPNNEQFF. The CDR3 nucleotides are TGTGCCAGCAGCTGGGGCCCCAACAATGAGCAGTTCTTC.

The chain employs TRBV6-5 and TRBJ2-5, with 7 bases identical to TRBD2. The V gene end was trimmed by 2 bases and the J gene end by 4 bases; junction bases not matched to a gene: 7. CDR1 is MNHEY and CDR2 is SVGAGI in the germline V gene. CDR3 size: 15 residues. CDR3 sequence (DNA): TGTGCCAGCAGTTACGGCGCGGGAGTACGAGAGACCCAGTACTTC. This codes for CASSYGAGVRETQYF.

The CDR3 region is CASSRDTQETQYF. The CDR3 DNA reads as TGTGCCAGCTCAAGGGACACGCAAGAGACCCAGTACTTC. The V call is TRBV18, the J call TRBJ2-5; D is perhaps TRBD1 (6 bases). CDR3 size: 13 residues. Per the germline V gene, CDR1 is KGHSH and CDR2 is LQKENI. Deletions cut 5 bases from V and 2 bases from J, with 9 bases between.

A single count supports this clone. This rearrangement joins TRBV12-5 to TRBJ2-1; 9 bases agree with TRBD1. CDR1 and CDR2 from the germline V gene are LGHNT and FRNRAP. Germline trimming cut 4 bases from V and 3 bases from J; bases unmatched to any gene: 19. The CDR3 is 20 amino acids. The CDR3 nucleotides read TGTGCTAGTGGTTATTCGGGACAGGGAACGCCAAGCGGGCACTACAATGAGCAGTTCTTC. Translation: CASGYSGQGTPSGHYNEQFF.

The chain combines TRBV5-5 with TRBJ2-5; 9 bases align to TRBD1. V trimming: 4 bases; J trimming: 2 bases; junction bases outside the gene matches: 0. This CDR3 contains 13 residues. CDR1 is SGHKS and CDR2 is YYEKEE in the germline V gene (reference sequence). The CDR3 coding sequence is TGTGCCAGCAGCGGGACAGGGCAAGAGACCCAGTACTTC. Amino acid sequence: CASSGTGQETQYF.

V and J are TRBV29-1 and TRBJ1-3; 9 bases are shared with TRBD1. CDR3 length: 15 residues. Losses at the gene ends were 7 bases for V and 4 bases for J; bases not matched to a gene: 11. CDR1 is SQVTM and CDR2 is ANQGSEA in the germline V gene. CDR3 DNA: TGCAGCGCTGATGGGGGACAGGGACCCGGAAACACCATATATTTT. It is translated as CSADGGQGPGNTIYF.

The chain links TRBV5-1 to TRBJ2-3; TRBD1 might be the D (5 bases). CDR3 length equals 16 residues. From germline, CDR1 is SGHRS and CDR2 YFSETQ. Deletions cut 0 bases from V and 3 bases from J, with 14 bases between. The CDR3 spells CASSLGLQGLTDTQYF. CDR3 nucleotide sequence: TGCGCCAGCAGCTTGGGTTTGCAGGGTTTAACAGATACGCAGTATTTT.

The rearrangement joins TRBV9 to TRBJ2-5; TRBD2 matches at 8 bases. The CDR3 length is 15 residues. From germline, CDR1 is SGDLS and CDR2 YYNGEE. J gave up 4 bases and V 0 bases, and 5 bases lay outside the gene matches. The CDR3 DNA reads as TGTGCCAGCAGCGTAGTCGGGAGGGCCAGAGAGACCCAGTACTTC. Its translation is CASSVVGRARETQYF.

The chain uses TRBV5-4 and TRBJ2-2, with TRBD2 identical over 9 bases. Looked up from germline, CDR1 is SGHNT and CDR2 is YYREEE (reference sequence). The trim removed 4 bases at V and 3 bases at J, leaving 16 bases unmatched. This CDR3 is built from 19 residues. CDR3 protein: CASSRSGVLAGFYTGELFF. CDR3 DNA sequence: TGTGCCAGCAGCCGATCCGGGGTTCTAGCGGGATTTTACACCGGGGAGCTGTTTTTT.

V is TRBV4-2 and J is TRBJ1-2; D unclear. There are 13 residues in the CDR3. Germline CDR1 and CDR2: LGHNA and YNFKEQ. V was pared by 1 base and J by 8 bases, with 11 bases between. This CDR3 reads CASSQGFGGGYTF. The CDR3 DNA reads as TGTGCCAGCAGCCAAGGTTTCGGAGGAGGCTACACCTTC.

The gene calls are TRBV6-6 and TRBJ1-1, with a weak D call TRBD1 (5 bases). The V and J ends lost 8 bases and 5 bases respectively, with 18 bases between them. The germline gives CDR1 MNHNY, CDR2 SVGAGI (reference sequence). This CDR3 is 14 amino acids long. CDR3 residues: CASRKETDRTEAFF. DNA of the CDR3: TGTGCCAGCCGGAAGGAGACAGATCGTACTGAAGCTTTCTTT.

The CDR3 here is CASSQTDGDTGELFF. The CDR3 nucleotides are TGTGCCAGCAGCCAAACCGACGGGGACACCGGGGAGCTGTTTTTT. The V gene is TRBV4-2, the J gene TRBJ2-2, with D possibly matching TRBD2 (5 bases). The V end lost 2 bases, the J end lost 3 bases, and 10 bases lay between the germline ends. Germline values: CDR1 LGHNA, CDR2 YNFKEQ. CDR3 size: 15 residues.